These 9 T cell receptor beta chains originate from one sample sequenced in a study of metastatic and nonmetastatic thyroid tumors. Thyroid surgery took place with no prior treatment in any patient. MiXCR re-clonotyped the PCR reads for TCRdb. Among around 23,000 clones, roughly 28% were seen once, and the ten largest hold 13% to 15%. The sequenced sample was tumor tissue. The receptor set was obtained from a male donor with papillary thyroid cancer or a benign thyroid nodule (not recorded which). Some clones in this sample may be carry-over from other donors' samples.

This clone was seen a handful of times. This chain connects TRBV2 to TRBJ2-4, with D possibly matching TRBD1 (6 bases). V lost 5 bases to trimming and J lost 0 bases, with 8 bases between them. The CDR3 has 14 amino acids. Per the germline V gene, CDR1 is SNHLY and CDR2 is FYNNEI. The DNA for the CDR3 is TGTGCCAGCAGTCCCAGGGGAGCCAAAAACATTCAGTACTTC. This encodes CASSPRGAKNIQYF.

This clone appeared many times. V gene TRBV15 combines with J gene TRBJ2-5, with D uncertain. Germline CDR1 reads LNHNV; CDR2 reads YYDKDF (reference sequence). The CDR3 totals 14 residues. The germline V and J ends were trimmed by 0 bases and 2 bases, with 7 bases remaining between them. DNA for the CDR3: TGTGCCACCAGCAGAGATTTCGGGCAAGAGACCCAGTACTTC. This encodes CATSRDFGQETQYF.

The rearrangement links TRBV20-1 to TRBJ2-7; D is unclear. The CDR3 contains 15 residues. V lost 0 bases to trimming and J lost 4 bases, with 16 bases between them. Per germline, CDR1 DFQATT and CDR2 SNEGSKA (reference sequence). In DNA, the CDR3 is TGCAGTGCTAGAGATGCCAAGGATTCGGAGTACGAGCAGTACTTC. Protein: CSARDAKDSEYEQYF.

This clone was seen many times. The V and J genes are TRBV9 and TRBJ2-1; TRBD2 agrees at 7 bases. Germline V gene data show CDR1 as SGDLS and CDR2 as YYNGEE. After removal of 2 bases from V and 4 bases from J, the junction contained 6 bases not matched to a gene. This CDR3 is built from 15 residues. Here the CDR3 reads CASSVERDLYNEQFF. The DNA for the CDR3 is TGTGCCAGCAGCGTGGAGCGGGATTTGTACAATGAGCAGTTCTTC.

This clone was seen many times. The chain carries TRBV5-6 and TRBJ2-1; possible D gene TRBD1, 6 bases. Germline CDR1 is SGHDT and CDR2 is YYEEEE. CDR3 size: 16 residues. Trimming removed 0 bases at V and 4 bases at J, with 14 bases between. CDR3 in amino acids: CASSLDPGQVYNEQFF. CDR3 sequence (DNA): TGTGCCAGCAGCTTGGATCCGGGACAAGTATACAATGAGCAGTTCTTC.

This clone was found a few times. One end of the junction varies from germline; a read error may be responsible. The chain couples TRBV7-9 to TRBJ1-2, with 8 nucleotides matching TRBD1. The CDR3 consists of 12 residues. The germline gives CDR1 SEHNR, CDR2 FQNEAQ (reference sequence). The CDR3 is CASSFEDRVRSF. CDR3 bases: TGTGCCAGCAGCTTCGAGGACAGGGTTAGGTCCTTC.

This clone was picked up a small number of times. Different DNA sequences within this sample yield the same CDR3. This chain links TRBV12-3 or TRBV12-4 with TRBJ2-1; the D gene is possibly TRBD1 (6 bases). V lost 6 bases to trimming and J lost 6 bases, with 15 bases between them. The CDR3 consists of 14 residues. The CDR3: CASSLSRGLNEQFF. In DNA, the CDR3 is TGTGCCAGCAGCTTATCCAGGGGTCTCAATGAGCAGTTCTTC.

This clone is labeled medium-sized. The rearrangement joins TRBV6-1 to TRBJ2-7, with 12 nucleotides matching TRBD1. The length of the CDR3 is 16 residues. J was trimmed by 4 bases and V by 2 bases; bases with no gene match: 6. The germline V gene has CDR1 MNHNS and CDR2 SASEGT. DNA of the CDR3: TGTGCCAGCAGTGAACGGGGGGGACAGGGGGCTTACGAGCAGTACTTC. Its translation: CASSERGGQGAYEQYF.

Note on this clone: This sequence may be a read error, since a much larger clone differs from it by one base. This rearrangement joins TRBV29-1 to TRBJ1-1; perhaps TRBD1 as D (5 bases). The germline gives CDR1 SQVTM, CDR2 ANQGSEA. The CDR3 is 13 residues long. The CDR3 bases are TGCAACGTACTGGGGACGGCGAACACTGAAGCTTTCTTT. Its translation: CNVLGTANTEAFF.